The 15 T cell receptor beta chains given below trace back to one sample, sequenced in a study of blood T cell repertoires in COVID-19. Only in-frame clones appear in the TCRdb table, and some are missing; sequencing was by immunoSEQ multiplex PCR. The sample contains about 190,000 clones, 70% to 80% of which appear only once. The source material was PBMCs or T cells enriched from blood (not recorded which). The receptors were gathered from a woman between 45 and 65 years old who had recovered from COVID-19.

The rearrangement links TRBV4-1 to TRBJ1-6; no definite D call. The CDR3 loop spans 19 amino acids. Trimming cost V 0 bases and J 0 bases, with 15 bases left between them. Germline CDR1 MGHRA, CDR2 YSYEKL. The CDR3 is CASSQDRAGDSSYNSPLHF. The CDR3 DNA is TGCGCCAGCAGCCAAGATAGGGCCGGGGATAGCTCCTATAATTCACCCCTCCACTTT.

This chain uses TRBV6-5 with TRBJ2-6; D uncertain. CDR1 is MNHEY and CDR2 is SVGAGI in the germline V gene. Trimming took 6 bases from V and 0 from J, leaving 9 bases between them. The CDR3 spans 15 residues. The CDR3 DNA is TGTGCCAGCAGCCTCAGTTACTCTGGGGCCAACGTCCTGACTTTC. As protein: CASSLSYSGANVLTF.

This rearrangement joins TRBV4-2 to TRBJ2-1; 12 positions agree with TRBD2. The germline V gene has CDR1 LGHNA and CDR2 YNFKEQ. The CDR3 loop spans 17 amino acids. V lost 0 bases, J lost 4 bases, and 4 bases stayed unmatched. The chain's CDR3 is CASSQEGGTSGYNEQFF. CDR3 nucleotide sequence: TGTGCCAGCAGCCAAGAAGGCGGGACTAGCGGGTACAATGAGCAGTTCTTC.

The chain carries TRBV30 and TRBJ1-6; D not resolved. The germline V and J ends were trimmed by 4 bases and 0 bases, with 10 bases remaining between them. Germline-derived CDR1 and CDR2 are GTSNPN and SVGIG (reference sequence). The CDR3 spans 15 residues. CDR3 sequence reads: CAWTGGSSYNSPLHF. CDR3 coding DNA: TGTGCCTGGACTGGAGGGAGCTCCTATAATTCACCCCTCCACTTT.

The rearrangement joins TRBV6-5 to TRBJ2-2; D not resolved. Deletions cut 6 bases from V and 4 bases from J, with 9 bases between. Germline CDR1 reads MNHEY; CDR2 reads SVGAGI. The length of the CDR3 is 13 residues. The CDR3 region has the DNA TGTGCCAGCAGCATCGAGTTCACCGGGGAGCTGTTTTTT. Translation gives CASSIEFTGELFF.

This clone appeared once. CDR3 residues: CATLQTVNSNQPQHF. The CDR3 nucleotides are TGTGCCACCCTCCAGACAGTGAATAGCAATCAGCCCCAGCATTTT. This chain joins TRBV6-5 and TRBJ1-5; D may be TRBD1 (5 bases). Germline values: CDR1 MNHEY, CDR2 SVGAGI. Trimming removed 10 bases from V and 0 bases from J, with 16 bases in between. There are 15 residues in the CDR3.

The V call is TRBV2, the J call TRBJ2-7; 8 bases match TRBD1. J gave up 2 bases and V 5 bases, and 5 bases lay outside the gene matches. Germline CDR1 and CDR2: SNHLY and FYNNEI. The CDR3 has 14 residues. CDR3 sequence reads: CASSPGRGPYEQYF. CDR3 sequence (DNA): TGTGCCAGCAGTCCTGGCAGGGGGCCCTACGAGCAGTACTTC.

V is TRBV24-1 and J is TRBJ2-6, with 7 positions matching TRBD1. CDR1 and CDR2 from the germline V gene are KGHDR and SFDVKD. V trimming: 4 bases; J trimming: 4 bases; junction bases outside the gene matches: 6. The CDR3 totals 16 residues. In DNA, the CDR3 is TGTGCCACCAGTGACAGAACAGGGGTAGGGGCCAACGTCCTGACTTTC. Translating gives CATSDRTGVGANVLTF.

DNA for the CDR3: TGTGCCAGCAGTTCCGGGCGGGAAATAGCCAAAAACATTCAGTACTTC. Translating it yields CASSSGREIAKNIQYF. The chain joins TRBV28 to TRBJ2-4; TRBD2 is a possible D gene (6 bases). V was clipped by 4 bases and J by 0 bases, with 13 bases between them. Per germline, CDR1 MDHEN and CDR2 SYDVKM. The CDR3 has 16 amino acids.

V and J are TRBV18 and TRBJ1-1, with 8 nucleotides matching TRBD1. Germline V gene sequence: CDR1 KGHSH, CDR2 LQKENI. The CDR3 runs to 16 residues. The V and J ends lost 3 bases and 5 bases, in that order; junction bases with no gene match: 11. CDR3 sequence: CASSPPRSGGQTEAFF. The CDR3 DNA reads TGTGCCAGCTCACCCCCCCGATCAGGGGGCCAGACTGAAGCTTTCTTT.

This clone was counted a few times. The J gene is TRBJ1-2, the V gene TRBV24-1, with D possibly TRBD1 on 6 matching bases. Trimming stripped 3 bases from V and 4 bases from J, with 17 bases between. The CDR3 is 16 amino acids. The V gene's germline CDR1 is KGHDR and CDR2 SFDVKD. This CDR3 reads CATSDRTAQGSYGYTF. The CDR3 bases are TGTGCCACCAGTGATAGGACAGCCCAGGGGTCCTATGGCTACACCTTC.

The DNA of the CDR3 is TGTGCCAGCAGCCGCGGTTGGAATCAGCCCCAGCATTTT. Its translation: CASSRGWNQPQHF. The chain employs TRBV6-6 and TRBJ1-5; no definite D call. In germline, CDR1 is MNHNY, CDR2 SVGAGI (reference sequence). The CDR3 covers 13 residues. V was pared by 6 bases and J by 4 bases, with 10 bases between.

The chain is built from TRBV14 and TRBJ2-5, with 7 nucleotides matching TRBD1. CDR3 length: 17 amino acids. With V trimmed by 0 bases and J by 5 bases, 12 bases remained unmatched. Looked up from germline, CDR1 is SGHDN and CDR2 is FVKESK. CDR3 nucleotides: TGTGCCAGCAGCCAAGACCACAGGGGAAGGGATTGGGAGACCCAGTACTTC. This gives the protein CASSQDHRGRDWETQYF.

V usage is TRBV5-1 and J usage is TRBJ1-6, with no clear D. Germline-derived CDR1 and CDR2 are SGHRS and YFSETQ. The CDR3 sequence is 12 residues long. The V and J ends lost 6 bases and 5 bases respectively, with 6 bases between them. CDR3: CASTDNNSPLHF. The CDR3 region has the DNA TGCGCCAGCACCGACAATAATTCACCCCTCCACTTT.

The V call is TRBV5-6, the J call TRBJ1-2, with D perhaps TRBD1 (6 bases). The CDR3 contains 14 residues. Per the germline V gene, CDR1 is SGHDT and CDR2 is YYEEEE. The V gene lost 4 bases and the J gene lost 7 bases, with 17 bases spanning the gap. The CDR3 reads CASSRGAGGGGYTF. Written as DNA, the CDR3 is TGTGCCAGCAGCAGAGGGGCGGGGGGCGGTGGCTACACCTTC.